This T cell receptor (beta chain) was sequenced during a study of blood T cell repertoires in COVID-19. This clone is a singleton in its sample. Unmatched junction bases numbered 1, after V lost 0 bases and J lost 6 bases. Germline loops: CDR1 LGHNA, CDR2 YSLEER. The CDR3 extends over 14 amino acids. Seattle's enrolled individuals joined amid active infection and were then monitored longitudinally. Generated by immunoSEQ multiplex PCR, the TCRdb table keeps only in-frame clones and is missing some. The table includes 150,000 to 200,000 clones, approximately 95% detected once. The sample comprised peripheral blood. This clonotype was sampled from a woman aged 55-70 years with COVID-19, enrolled during active disease. The chain carries TRBV4-3 and TRBJ1-4; 7 bases match TRBD1. CDR3 loop: CASSQDRGYEKLFF. The CDR3 nucleotides are TGCGCCAGCAGCCAAGACAGGGGGTATGAAAAACTGTTTTTT.